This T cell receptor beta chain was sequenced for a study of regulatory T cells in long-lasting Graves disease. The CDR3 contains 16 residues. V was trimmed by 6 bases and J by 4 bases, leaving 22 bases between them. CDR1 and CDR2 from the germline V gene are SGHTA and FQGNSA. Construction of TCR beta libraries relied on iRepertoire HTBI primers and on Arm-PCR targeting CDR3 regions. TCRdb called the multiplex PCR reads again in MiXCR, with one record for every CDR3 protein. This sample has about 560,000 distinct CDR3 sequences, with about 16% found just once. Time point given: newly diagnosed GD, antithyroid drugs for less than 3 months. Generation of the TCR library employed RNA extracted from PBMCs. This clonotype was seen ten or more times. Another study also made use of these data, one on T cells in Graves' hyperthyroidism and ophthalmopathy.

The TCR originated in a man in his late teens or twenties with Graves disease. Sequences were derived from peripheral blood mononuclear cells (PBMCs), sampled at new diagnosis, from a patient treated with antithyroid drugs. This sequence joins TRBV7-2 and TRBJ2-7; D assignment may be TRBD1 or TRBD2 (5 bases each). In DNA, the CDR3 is TGTGCCAGCAGTTTGGGCGAGGGGACGGAAGAGTACGAGCAGTACTTC. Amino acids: CASSLGEGTEEYEQYF.